A single sample is the source of the 25 T cell receptor beta chains below, sequenced in a study of control samples from healthy donors and cancer patients. Here immunoSEQ multiplex PCR was the method, and the copy in TCRdb shows in-frame clones only, minus some. The table lists about 75,000 clones, around 94% of them singletons. Sequenced sample: blood. The receptors derive from a woman aged 40 to 55 in good health.

V usage is TRBV25-1 and J usage is TRBJ1-1; D is ambiguous. The V gene's germline CDR1 is MGHDK and CDR2 SYGVNS. With 5 bases removed from V and 6 bases from J, the gap between germline ends came to 13 bases. The CDR3 has 13 amino acids. CDR3 protein: CASSSDFGPEAFF. For the CDR3, the DNA is TGTGCCAGCAGTTCTGATTTCGGGCCTGAAGCTTTCTTT.

The chain recombines TRBV5-4 with TRBJ1-4; 9 bases fit TRBD1. Germline loops: CDR1 SGHNT, CDR2 YYREEE (reference sequence). The trim removed 4 bases at V and 6 bases at J, leaving 7 bases unmatched. This CDR3 region has 15 residues. This CDR3 is CASSVTGTGYEKLFF. Here the CDR3 DNA reads TGTGCCAGCAGCGTCACCGGGACAGGGTATGAAAAACTGTTTTTT.

J is TRBJ1-2 and V is TRBV7-9; D gene ambiguous. The CDR3 runs to 11 residues. V shed 4 bases and J shed 8 bases, with 8 bases lying between them. The V gene's germline CDR1 is SEHNR and CDR2 FQNEAQ (reference sequence). CDR3 loop: CASSSRGGYTF. The CDR3 coding sequence is TGTGCCAGCAGCTCCAGAGGGGGCTACACCTTC.

The chain joins TRBV7-9 to TRBJ2-7; D is undetermined. The CDR3 has 16 residues. The germline V gene has CDR1 SEHNR and CDR2 FQNEAQ (reference sequence). With 0 bases removed from V and 5 bases from J, the gap between germline ends came to 17 bases. DNA for the CDR3: TGTGCCAGCAGCTTAGCTGCTCGGACCGCGACTGACGAGCAGTACTTC. Translating it yields CASSLAARTATDEQYF. The complete variable domain, with remaining parts taken from reference TRBV7-9 and TRBJ2-7, reads DTGVSQNPRHKITKRGQNVTFRCDPISEHNRLYWYRQTLGQGPEFLTYFQNEAQLEKSRLLSDRFSAERPKGSFSTLEIQRTEQGDSAMYLCASSLAARTATDEQYFGPGTRLTVT.

The V and J genes are TRBV5-1 and TRBJ2-3, with D unclear. Looked up from germline, CDR1 is SGHRS and CDR2 is YFSETQ. The ends were cut back, 4 bases at V and 4 bases at J, with 7 bases in the middle. The CDR3 loop spans 12 amino acids. CDR3 sequence reads: CASSPNSDTQYF. CDR3 coding DNA: TGCGCCAGCAGCCCCAATTCAGATACGCAGTATTTT. Based on the CDR3 plus reference TRBV5-1 and TRBJ2-3, the full variable domain is KAGVTQTPRYLIKTRGQQVTLSCSPISGHRSVSWYQQTPGQGLQFLFEYFSETQRNKGNFPGRFSGRQFSNSRSEMNVSTLELGDSALYLCASSPNSDTQYFGPGTRLTVL.

This clone was recorded once. The V and J genes are TRBV24-1 and TRBJ2-7, with 7 nucleotides matching TRBD1. This CDR3 contains 12 residues. The germline V gene encodes CDR1 KGHDR and CDR2 SFDVKD. The ends lost 5 bases at V and 7 bases at J; junction bases unmatched: 4. The DNA for the CDR3 is TGTGCCACCAGTGGACAGGGCGGAGAGCAGTACTTC. The encoded protein is CATSGQGGEQYF.

V and J are TRBV28 and TRBJ1-2, with TRBD1 matching 7 bases. The V and J ends lost 6 bases and 8 bases, in that order; junction bases with no gene match: 6. CDR3 length: 12 residues. Germline V CDR1 and CDR2: MDHEN, SYDVKM. CDR3 protein: CASSPTGFGYTF. The CDR3 bases are TGTGCCAGCAGCCCGACAGGGTTCGGCTACACCTTC.

V gene TRBV5-1 combines with J gene TRBJ2-7; D is uncertain. This CDR3 has 13 residues. Germline values: CDR1 SGHRS, CDR2 YFSETQ. Between the trimmed V and J ends, which lost 2 bases and 0 bases, there was a span of 6 bases. The DNA for the CDR3 is TGCGCCAGCAGCTTTTCAGGCTCCTACGAGCAGTACTTC. Its translation: CASSFSGSYEQYF.

V is TRBV7-9 and J is TRBJ2-3; D is possibly TRBD1 or TRBD2 (5 bases each). CDR3 length: 15 amino acids. V gave up 5 bases and J gave up 2 bases, with 14 bases separating them. Germline CDR1 is SEHNR and CDR2 is FQNEAQ (reference sequence). CDR3 DNA sequence: TGTGCCAGCAGCCCCGTGGGGGAGACCACAGATACGCAGTATTTT. This encodes CASSPVGETTDTQYF.

The V and J genes are TRBV4-1 and TRBJ2-1; TRBD2 aligns across 8 bases. The CDR3 contains 18 residues. V trimming: 0 bases; J trimming: 4 bases; junction bases outside the gene matches: 11. CDR1 and CDR2 (germline): MGHRA, YSYEKL. The CDR3 protein is CASSQEGLERGYYNEQFF. DNA of the CDR3: TGCGCCAGCAGCCAAGAGGGGCTAGAGCGGGGGTATTACAATGAGCAGTTCTTC.

This chain uses TRBV7-8 with TRBJ1-5, with 7 bases fitting TRBD1. CDR1 and CDR2 (germline): SGHVS, FQNEAQ. This CDR3 region has 15 residues. Trimming removed 4 bases from V and 4 bases from J; junction bases left unmatched: 7. The CDR3 nucleotides are TGTGCCAGCAGCTCCCCAGGGGGAGGAAATCAGCCCCAGCATTTT. It yields the protein CASSSPGGGNQPQHF.

This sequence joins TRBV5-4 and TRBJ2-7; D is unresolved. Germline V gene lookup returns CDR1 SGHNT and CDR2 YYREEE (reference sequence). The V end was cut by 0 bases, the J end by 5 bases, with 9 bases between. The CDR3 is 13 amino acids. The CDR3, as DNA: TGTGCCAGCAGCTTGGTTGCGTCGCACGAGCAGTACTTC. Translated: CASSLVASHEQYF.

The chain employs TRBV4-2 and TRBJ1-2; D is unclear. The CDR3 is 14 amino acids. Deletions cut 0 bases from V and 3 bases from J, with 8 bases between. Germline CDR1 LGHNA, CDR2 YNFKEQ. The CDR3 reads CASSQDRGYYGYTF. The CDR3 coding sequence is TGTGCCAGCAGCCAAGATCGCGGCTACTATGGCTACACCTTC.

The chain combines TRBV4-1 with TRBJ2-5; possible D gene TRBD1, 6 bases. Trimming pared 1 base from V and 4 bases from J, leaving 16 bases between. Germline CDR1 MGHRA, CDR2 YSYEKL. The CDR3 loop spans 16 amino acids. CDR3 sequence: CASSQGPRQELETQYF. The DNA for the CDR3 is TGCGCCAGCAGCCAAGGCCCCCGACAGGAACTAGAGACCCAGTACTTC.

The chain couples TRBV27 to TRBJ1-5; D remains unclear. This CDR3 region has 13 residues. V dropped 5 bases and J dropped 9 bases, with 14 bases sitting between them. Germline-derived CDR1 and CDR2 are MNHEY and SMNVEV (reference sequence). CDR3 DNA: TGTGCCAGCAGTGCTACAAACCGCGTGCCCCAGCATTTT. Translation gives CASSATNRVPQHF.

The DNA for the CDR3 is TGTGCCATCAGTCCTTGGACAGGCTCCTACGAGCAGTACTTC. It translates to CAISPWTGSYEQYF. The rearrangement uses TRBV10-3 and TRBJ2-7; TRBD1 aligns across 7 bases. The CDR3 loop spans 14 amino acids. V was clipped by 5 bases and J by 0 bases; unmatched bases: 4. CDR1 ENHRY and CDR2 SYGVKD come from the germline V gene.

This chain joins TRBV7-2 and TRBJ1-5, with no clear D. V shed 2 bases and J shed 0 bases, with 5 bases lying between them. Germline CDR1 and CDR2: SGHTA and FQGNSA. The CDR3 extends over 14 amino acids. This CDR3 reads CASSLWDSNQPQHF. The CDR3 region has the DNA TGTGCCAGCAGCTTATGGGATAGCAATCAGCCCCAGCATTTT.

The chain carries TRBV24-1 and TRBJ1-2; 9 bases map to TRBD1. This CDR3 comprises 14 residues. Trimming cost V 2 bases and J 8 bases; bases outside gene matches: 5. CDR1 and CDR2 from the germline V gene are KGHDR and SFDVKD. The CDR3 sequence is CATSDWTGEGGYTF. The DNA of the CDR3 is TGTGCCACCAGTGATTGGACAGGGGAAGGAGGCTACACCTTC.

V usage is TRBV7-6 and J usage is TRBJ1-2; weak D call: TRBD1 (6 bases). CDR3 length: 14 residues. Trimming removed 2 bases from V and 10 bases from J, with 17 bases in between. Per germline, CDR1 SGHVS and CDR2 FNYEAQ. This chain's CDR3 is CASSLREWDTTYTF. The CDR3 nucleotides read TGTGCCAGCAGCTTAAGGGAATGGGACACCACCTACACCTTC. Drawing the rest from reference TRBV7-6 and TRBJ1-2, the complete variable domain is GAGVSQSPRYKVTKRGQDVALRCDPISGHVSLYWYRQALGQGPEFLTYFNYEAQQDKSGLPNDRFSAERPEGSISTLTIQRTEQRDSAMYRCASSLREWDTTYTFGSGTRLTVV.

This clone occurred once. V gene TRBV28 combines with J gene TRBJ1-4; D uncertain. Deletions cut 5 bases from V and 3 bases from J, with 13 bases between. The length of the CDR3 is 15 residues. In germline, CDR1 is MDHEN, CDR2 SYDVKM. The CDR3 nucleotides are TGTGCCAGCAGTCTCCCCGCGGGTCCTAATGAAAAACTGTTTTTT. Translated: CASSLPAGPNEKLFF. The complete variable domain, with remaining parts taken from reference TRBV28 and TRBJ1-4, reads DVKVTQSSRYLVKRTGEKVFLECVQDMDHENMFWYRQDPGLGLRLIYFSYDVKMKEKGDIPEGYSVSREKKERFSLILESASTNQTSMYLCASSLPAGPNEKLFFGSGTQLSVL.

This chain connects TRBV5-5 to TRBJ1-1; 8 bases match TRBD1. The CDR3 has 14 amino acids. From germline, CDR1 is SGHKS and CDR2 YYEKEE (reference sequence). Unmatched junction bases numbered 6, after V lost 4 bases and J lost 4 bases. The CDR3 DNA reads as TGTGCCAGCAGCGCACAGGGGGAGGTCACTGAAGCTTTCTTT. This sequence encodes CASSAQGEVTEAFF. Full variable domain (missing parts from reference TRBV5-5 and TRBJ1-1): DAGVTQSPTHLIKTRGQQVTLRCSPISGHKSVSWYQQVLGQGPQFIFQYYEKEERGRGNFPDRFSARQFPNYSSELNVNALLLGDSALYLCASSAQGEVTEAFFGQGTRLTVV.

This chain links TRBV25-1 with TRBJ1-5; no firm D call. Germline V gene data show CDR1 as MGHDK and CDR2 as SYGVNS. The germline V and J ends were trimmed by 3 bases and 0 bases, with 9 bases remaining between them. The CDR3 has 15 amino acids. The CDR3 loop reads CASSERQPSNQPQHF. The CDR3 DNA sequence: TGTGCCAGCAGTGAGAGACAACCTAGCAATCAGCCCCAGCATTTT.

This clone occurred once. This chain connects TRBV18 to TRBJ2-3, with D unclear. V lost 3 bases to trimming and J lost 2 bases, with 12 bases between them. Germline V gives CDR1 KGHSH, CDR2 LQKENI. The CDR3 covers 15 residues. DNA of the CDR3: TGTGCCAGCTCACCCCCCGAGGTCTTCACAGATACGCAGTATTTT. Translation: CASSPPEVFTDTQYF.

The rearrangement uses TRBV6-5 and TRBJ2-7; maybe TRBD2 (6 bases). This CDR3 contains 14 residues. Germline V gene lookup returns CDR1 MNHEY and CDR2 SVGAGI. Trimming cost V 2 bases and J 3 bases, with 11 bases left between them. The CDR3 DNA sequence: TGTGCCAGCAGTTACGAGGGAGGAATCTACGAGCAGTACTTC. It yields the protein CASSYEGGIYEQYF.

CDR3 in DNA: TGCGCCAGCAGCTTCGCAGGGCCCGAAGAGACCCAGTACTTC. It translates to CASSFAGPEETQYF. The V call is TRBV5-1, the J call TRBJ2-5; TRBD1 is a possible D gene (5 bases). V lost 2 bases and J 3 bases, leaving 11 bases between the germline ends. CDR1 SGHRS and CDR2 YFSETQ come from the germline V gene. CDR3 length: 14 amino acids.